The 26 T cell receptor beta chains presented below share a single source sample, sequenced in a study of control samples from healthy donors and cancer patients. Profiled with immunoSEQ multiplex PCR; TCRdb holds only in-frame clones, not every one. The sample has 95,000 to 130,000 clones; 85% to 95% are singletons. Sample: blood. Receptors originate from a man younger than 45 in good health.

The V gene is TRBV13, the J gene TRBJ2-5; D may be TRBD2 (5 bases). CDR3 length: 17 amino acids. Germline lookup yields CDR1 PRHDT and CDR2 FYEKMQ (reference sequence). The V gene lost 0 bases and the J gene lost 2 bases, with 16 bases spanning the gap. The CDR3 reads CASSLGLTASRQETQYF. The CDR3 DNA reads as TGTGCCAGCAGCTTAGGCCTCACAGCTAGCAGGCAAGAGACCCAGTACTTC.

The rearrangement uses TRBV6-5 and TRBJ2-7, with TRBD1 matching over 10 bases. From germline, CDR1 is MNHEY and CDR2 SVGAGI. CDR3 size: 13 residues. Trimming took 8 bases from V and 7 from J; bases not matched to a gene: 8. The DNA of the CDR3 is TGTGCCAGCTCAAACATGGACAGGGGGGAGCAGTACGTC. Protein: CASSNMDRGEQYV.

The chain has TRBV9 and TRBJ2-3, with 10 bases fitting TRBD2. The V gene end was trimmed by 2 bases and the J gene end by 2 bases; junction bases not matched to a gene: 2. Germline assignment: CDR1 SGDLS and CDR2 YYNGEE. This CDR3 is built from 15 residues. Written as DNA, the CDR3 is TGTGCCAGCAGCGTTAGCGGGGGGACCACAGATACGCAGTATTTT. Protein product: CASSVSGGTTDTQYF.

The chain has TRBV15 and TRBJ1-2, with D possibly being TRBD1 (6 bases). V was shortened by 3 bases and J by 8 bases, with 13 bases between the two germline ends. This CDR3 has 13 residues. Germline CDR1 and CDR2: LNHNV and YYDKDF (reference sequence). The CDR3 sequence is CATSRRGERGYTF. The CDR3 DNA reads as TGTGCCACCAGCAGGAGGGGGGAGCGGGGCTACACCTTC.

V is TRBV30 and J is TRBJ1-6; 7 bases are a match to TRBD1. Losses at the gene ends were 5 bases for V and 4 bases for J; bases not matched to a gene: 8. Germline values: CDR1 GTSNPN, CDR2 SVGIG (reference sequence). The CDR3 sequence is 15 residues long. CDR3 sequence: CAWGQGQRYNSPLHF. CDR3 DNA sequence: TGTGCCTGGGGGCAGGGACAGAGATATAATTCACCCCTCCACTTT.

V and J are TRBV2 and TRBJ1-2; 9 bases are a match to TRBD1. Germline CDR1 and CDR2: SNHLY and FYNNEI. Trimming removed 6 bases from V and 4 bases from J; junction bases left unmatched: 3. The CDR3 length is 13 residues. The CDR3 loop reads CASSLDRGYGYTF. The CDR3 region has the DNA TGTGCCAGCAGCTTGGACAGGGGCTATGGCTACACCTTC.

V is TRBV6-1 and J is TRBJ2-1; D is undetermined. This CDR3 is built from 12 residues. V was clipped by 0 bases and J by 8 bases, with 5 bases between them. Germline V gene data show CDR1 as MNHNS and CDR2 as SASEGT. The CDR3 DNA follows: TGTGCCAGCAGTGAAGCGCGGTATGAGCAGTTCTTC. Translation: CASSEARYEQFF.

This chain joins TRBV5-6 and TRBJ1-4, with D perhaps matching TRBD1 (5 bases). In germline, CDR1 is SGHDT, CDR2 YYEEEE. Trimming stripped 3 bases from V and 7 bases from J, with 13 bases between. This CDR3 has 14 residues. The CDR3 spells CASSSGGDGEKLFF. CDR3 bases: TGTGCCAGCAGCTCTGGAGGGGACGGTGAAAAACTGTTTTTT.

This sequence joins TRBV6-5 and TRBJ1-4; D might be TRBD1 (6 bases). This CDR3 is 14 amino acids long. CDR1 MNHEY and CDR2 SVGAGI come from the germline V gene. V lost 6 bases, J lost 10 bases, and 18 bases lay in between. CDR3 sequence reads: CASRSAGVEGKLFF. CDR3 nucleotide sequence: TGTGCCAGCAGGTCCGCAGGGGTGGAAGGAAAACTGTTTTTT.

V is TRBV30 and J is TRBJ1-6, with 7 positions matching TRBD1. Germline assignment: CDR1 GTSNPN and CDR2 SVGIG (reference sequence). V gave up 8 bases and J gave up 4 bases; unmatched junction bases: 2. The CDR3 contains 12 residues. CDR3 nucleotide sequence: TGTGCCGGGGACAGATATAATTCACCCCTCCACTTT. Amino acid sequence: CAGDRYNSPLHF.

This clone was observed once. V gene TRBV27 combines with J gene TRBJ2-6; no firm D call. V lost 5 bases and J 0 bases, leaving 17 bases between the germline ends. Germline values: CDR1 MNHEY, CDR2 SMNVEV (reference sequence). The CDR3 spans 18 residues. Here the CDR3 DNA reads TGTGCCAGCAGTCTTAGACAAGTCGGGCTCTCTGGGGCCAACGTCCTGACTTTC. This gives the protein CASSLRQVGLSGANVLTF. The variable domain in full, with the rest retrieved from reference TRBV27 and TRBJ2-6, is EAQVTQNPRYLITVTGKKLTVTCSQNMNHEYMSWYRQDPGLGLRQIYYSMNVEVTDKGDVPEGYKVSRKEKRNFPLILESPSPNQTSLYFCASSLRQVGLSGANVLTFGAGSRLTVL.

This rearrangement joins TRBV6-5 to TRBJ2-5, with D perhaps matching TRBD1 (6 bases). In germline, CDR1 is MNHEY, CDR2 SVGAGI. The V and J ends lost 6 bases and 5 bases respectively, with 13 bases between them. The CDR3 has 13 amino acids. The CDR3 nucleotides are TGTGCCAGCAGGGCGAGGGGGTGGGAGACCCAGTACTTC. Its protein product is CASRARGWETQYF.

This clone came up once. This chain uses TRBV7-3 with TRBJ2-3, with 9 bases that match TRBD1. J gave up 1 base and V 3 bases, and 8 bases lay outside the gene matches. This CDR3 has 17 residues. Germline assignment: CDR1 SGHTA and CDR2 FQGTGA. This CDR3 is CASSLDRDRAGTDTQYF. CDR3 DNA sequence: TGTGCCAGCAGCTTGGACCGGGACAGGGCGGGCACAGATACGCAGTATTTT.

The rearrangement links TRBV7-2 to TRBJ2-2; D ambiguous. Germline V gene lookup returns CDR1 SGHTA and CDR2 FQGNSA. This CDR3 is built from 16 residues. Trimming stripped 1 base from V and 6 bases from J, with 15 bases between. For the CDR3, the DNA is TGTGCCAGCAGCTTAGTAGCCCGGCCAGCCCCCGGGGAGCTGTTTTTT. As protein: CASSLVARPAPGELFF.

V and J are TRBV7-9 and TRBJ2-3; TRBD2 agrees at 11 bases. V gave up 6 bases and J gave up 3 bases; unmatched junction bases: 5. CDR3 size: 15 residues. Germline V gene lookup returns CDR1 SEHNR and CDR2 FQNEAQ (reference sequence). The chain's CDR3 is CASSGLAGMTDTQYF. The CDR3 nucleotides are TGTGCCAGCAGTGGACTAGCGGGTATGACAGATACGCAGTATTTT.

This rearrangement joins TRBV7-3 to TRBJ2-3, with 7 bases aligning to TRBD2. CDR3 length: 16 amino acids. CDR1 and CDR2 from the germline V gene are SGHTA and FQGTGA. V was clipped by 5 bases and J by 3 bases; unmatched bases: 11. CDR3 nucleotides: TGTGCCAGCAGCCCACGGGGCGGAGCGGGGACAGATACGCAGTATTTT. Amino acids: CASSPRGGAGTDTQYF.

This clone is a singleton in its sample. The CDR3 nucleotides read TGCGCCAGCAGCCAAGACGGGGCTTCCTACAATGAGCAGTTCTTC. Translated, it gives CASSQDGASYNEQFF. V gene TRBV4-1 combines with J gene TRBJ2-1; D may correspond to TRBD1 or TRBD2 (5 bases each). Germline V lookup: CDR1 MGHRA, CDR2 YSYEKL. Trimming pared 0 bases from V and 1 base from J, leaving 7 bases between. The CDR3 covers 15 residues.

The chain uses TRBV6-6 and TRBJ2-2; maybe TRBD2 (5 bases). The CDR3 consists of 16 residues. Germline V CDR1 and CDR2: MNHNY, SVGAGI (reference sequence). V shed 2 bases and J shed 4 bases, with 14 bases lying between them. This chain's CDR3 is CASSYPRGWGTGELFF. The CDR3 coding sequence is TGTGCCAGCAGTTACCCTAGAGGGTGGGGCACCGGGGAGCTGTTTTTT.

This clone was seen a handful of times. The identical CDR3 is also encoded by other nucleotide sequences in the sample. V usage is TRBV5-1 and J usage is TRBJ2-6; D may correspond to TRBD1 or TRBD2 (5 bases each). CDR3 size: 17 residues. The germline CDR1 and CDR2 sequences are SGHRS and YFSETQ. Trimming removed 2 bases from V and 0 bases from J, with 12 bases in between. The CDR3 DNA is TGCGCCAGCAGCTTATTGGGACGGGCCTCTGGGGCCAACGTCCTGACTTTC. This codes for CASSLLGRASGANVLTF.

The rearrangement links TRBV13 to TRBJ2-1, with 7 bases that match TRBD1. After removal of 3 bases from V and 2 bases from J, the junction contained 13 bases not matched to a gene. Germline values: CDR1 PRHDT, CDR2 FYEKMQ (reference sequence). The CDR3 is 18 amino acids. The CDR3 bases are TGTGCCAGCAGCTTTAGTGGGACAGCTGAGAAGACCTACAATGAGCAGTTCTTC. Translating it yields CASSFSGTAEKTYNEQFF. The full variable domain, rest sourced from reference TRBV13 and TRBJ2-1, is AAGVIQSPRHLIKEKRETATLKCYPIPRHDTVYWYQQGPGQDPQFLISFYEKMQSDKGSIPDRFSAQQFSDYHSELNMSSLELGDSALYFCASSFSGTAEKTYNEQFFGPGTRLTVL.

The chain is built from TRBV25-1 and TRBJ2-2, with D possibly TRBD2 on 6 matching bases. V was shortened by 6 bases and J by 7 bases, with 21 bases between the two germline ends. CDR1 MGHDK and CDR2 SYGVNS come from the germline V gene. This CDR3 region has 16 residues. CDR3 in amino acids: CASSAPAGEGIGELFF. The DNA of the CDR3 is TGTGCCAGCAGCGCCCCAGCGGGCGAGGGTATCGGGGAGCTGTTTTTT.

This CDR3 reads CASSISSGQHSGNTIYF. The CDR3 bases are TGTGCCAGTAGTATTTCCTCGGGACAGCACTCTGGAAACACCATATATTTT. The V gene is TRBV19, the J gene TRBJ1-3, with 7 positions matching TRBD1. CDR3 length: 17 residues. After removal of 3 bases from V and 0 bases from J, the junction contained 8 bases not matched to a gene. Germline CDR1 reads LNHDA; CDR2 reads SQIVND (reference sequence).

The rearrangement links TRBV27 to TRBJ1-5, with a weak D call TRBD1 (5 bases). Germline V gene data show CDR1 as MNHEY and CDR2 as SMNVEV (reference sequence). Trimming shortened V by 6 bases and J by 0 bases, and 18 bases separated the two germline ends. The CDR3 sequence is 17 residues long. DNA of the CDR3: TGTGCCAGCAGCCGGGGGGGACGCCTCTATAGCAATCAGCCCCAGCATTTT. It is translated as CASSRGGRLYSNQPQHF.

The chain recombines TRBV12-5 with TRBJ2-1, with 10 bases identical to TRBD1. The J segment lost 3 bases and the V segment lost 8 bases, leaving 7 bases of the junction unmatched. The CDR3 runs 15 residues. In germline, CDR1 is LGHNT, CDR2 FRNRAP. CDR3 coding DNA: TGTGCTAGTCAGTCGGACAGGGGGTTCTACAATGAGCAGTTCTTC. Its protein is CASQSDRGFYNEQFF.

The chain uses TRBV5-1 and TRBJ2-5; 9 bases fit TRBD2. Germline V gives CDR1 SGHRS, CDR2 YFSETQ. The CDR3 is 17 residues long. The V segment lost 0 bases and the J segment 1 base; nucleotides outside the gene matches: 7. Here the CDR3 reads CASSLDLAGRPQETQYF. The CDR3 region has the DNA TGCGCCAGCAGCTTGGATCTAGCGGGGAGACCCCAAGAGACCCAGTACTTC.

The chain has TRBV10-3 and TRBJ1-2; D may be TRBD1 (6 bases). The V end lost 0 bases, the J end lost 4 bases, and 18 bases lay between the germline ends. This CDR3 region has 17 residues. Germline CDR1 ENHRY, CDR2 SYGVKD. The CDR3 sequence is CAISESRTGQYPYGYTF. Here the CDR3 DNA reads TGTGCCATCAGTGAGTCTCGGACCGGACAGTATCCCTATGGCTACACCTTC.